Sequencing of this T cell receptor (beta chain) was carried out in a study of graft-versus-host responses after intestinal transplantation. Study background: Transplants given to recipients were multivisceral, liver-intestinal, or isolated intestinal. Every recipient underwent anti-thymocyte globulin induction, then tacrolimus and steroids for roughly three years. Whole-study results and caveats: Declines in HvG clones occurring early post-transplant were associated with peak circulating GvH clone levels. Within allografts, high graft-versus-host to host-versus-graft clonal ratios were seen among patients with graft-donor T cell macrochimerism.

Germline assignment: CDR1 SEHNR and CDR2 FQNEAQ (reference sequence). The CDR3 has 14 amino acids. Trimming took 5 bases from V and 0 from J, leaving 10 bases between them. Repertoires were generated with immunoSEQ multiplex PCR, while TCRdb's copy carries only in-frame clones and drops some. The sample comprises some 120,000 clones, roughly 92% of which are singletons, and 0.16% rests with the top ten. On this clone itself: The antigen is not known.

V gene TRBV7-9 combines with J gene TRBJ1-1; weak D call: TRBD1 (5 bases). This receptor was taken from a human donor who received an intestinal transplant. Sample: unstimulated CD4+ T cells sorted from spleen or lymph node cells, taken before intestinal transplant. CDR3: CASSVDSMNTEAFF. As DNA, the CDR3 is TGTGCCAGCAGCGTCGACAGCATGAACACTGAAGCTTTCTTT.